The 21 T cell receptor beta chains below were found in one sample sequenced in a study of blood T cells in healthy people across ages. Next came a second PCR, run for about 7 to 12 cycles, which used a sample-barcoded 5' primer along with a J-beta primer mix. From the 5' RACE reads, TCRdb called clonotypes with MiXCR, one entry per CDR3 protein. This sample has some 900,000 distinct CDR3 sequences, with 48% found just once. The sequencing sample was made of blood. Every receptor here comes from a man younger than 40 in good health.

This sequence joins TRBV11-3 and TRBJ2-3; 9 nucleotides match TRBD2. The CDR3 totals 16 residues. Germline V CDR1 and CDR2: SGHNT, YENEEA. J was trimmed by 3 bases and V by 6 bases; bases with no gene match: 10. The CDR3 nucleotides read TGTGCCAGCAGGCCTCGCGGACTAGCGAATACAGATACGCAGTATTTT. Translating gives CASRPRGLANTDTQYF.

The genes are TRBV20-1 and TRBJ1-1, with TRBD1 identical over 11 bases. The CDR3 totals 13 residues. Unmatched junction bases numbered 5, after V lost 6 bases and J lost 5 bases. Looked up from germline, CDR1 is DFQATT and CDR2 is SNEGSKA (reference sequence). The CDR3 DNA is TGCAGTGCCGGACAGGGGGCAAGGACTGAAGCTTTCTTT. Translation gives CSAGQGARTEAFF.

V and J are TRBV20-1 and TRBJ2-1, with 9 bases fitting TRBD1. Germline assignment: CDR1 DFQATT and CDR2 SNEGSKA (reference sequence). Germline trimming cut 1 base from V and 6 bases from J; bases unmatched to any gene: 1. The CDR3 covers 13 residues. The chain's CDR3 is CSARGDRVNEQFF. The CDR3 nucleotides are TGCAGTGCTAGAGGGGACAGGGTCAATGAGCAGTTCTTC.

This clonotype came up once. This sequence joins TRBV7-3 and TRBJ2-7, with 11 bases aligning to TRBD2. CDR1 is SGHTA and CDR2 is FQGTGA in the germline V gene. The CDR3 runs 15 residues. V shed 3 bases, J shed 4 bases, and the junction held 5 bases outside the gene matches. Here the CDR3 DNA reads TGTGCCAGCAGCTTCGGGACTAGCGGACATTACGAGCAGTACTTC. This encodes CASSFGTSGHYEQYF.

This clonotype was picked up a small number of times. The V call is TRBV20-1, the J call TRBJ2-4; the match to TRBD2 covers 7 bases. Germline trimming cut 3 bases from V and 6 bases from J; bases unmatched to any gene: 8. This CDR3 is 14 amino acids long. Per germline, CDR1 DFQATT and CDR2 SNEGSKA (reference sequence). CDR3 nucleotides: TGCAGTGCTAGGGCAGCGGGGAACGGAAACATTCAGTACTTC. Translated, it gives CSARAAGNGNIQYF.

This chain uses TRBV19 with TRBJ1-1; D is undetermined. Germline CDR1 LNHDA, CDR2 SQIVND (reference sequence). CDR3 length: 13 residues. Trimming pared 4 bases from V and 7 bases from J, leaving 13 bases between. CDR3 region: CASSNRQTFEAFF. The DNA for the CDR3 is TGTGCCAGTAGTAATCGTCAGACGTTTGAAGCTTTCTTT.

The chain uses TRBV4-1 and TRBJ1-6, with D possibly matching TRBD1 (5 bases). This CDR3 has 15 amino acids. The V gene lost 4 bases and the J gene lost 11 bases, with 18 bases spanning the gap. CDR1 and CDR2 (germline): MGHRA, YSYEKL. In DNA, the CDR3 is TGCGCCAGCAGCCGAGCAGGGTCGGTTTTAACACCCCTCCACTTT. Amino acids: CASSRAGSVLTPLHF.

V usage is TRBV27 and J usage is TRBJ2-1; possibly TRBD1 or TRBD2 for D (5 bases each). Trimming stripped 4 bases from V and 0 bases from J, with 16 bases between. Germline CDR1 is MNHEY and CDR2 is SMNVEV (reference sequence). The CDR3 runs to 17 residues. Written as DNA, the CDR3 is TGTGCCAGCAGTTCCCACGGGGCAGGGCGCTCCTACAATGAGCAGTTCTTC. Protein: CASSSHGAGRSYNEQFF.

The rearrangement uses TRBV20-1 and TRBJ2-7; D possibly corresponds to TRBD1 (5 bases). Germline V gene sequence: CDR1 DFQATT, CDR2 SNEGSKA (reference sequence). Trimming left V 2 bases short and J 4 bases short, with 18 bases between. The CDR3 sequence is 15 residues long. DNA for the CDR3: TGCAGTGCTAGACCCGACAGAAATCAAAAATACGAGCAGTACTTC. Its translation: CSARPDRNQKYEQYF.

V gene TRBV6-5 combines with J gene TRBJ1-5; maybe TRBD1 (5 bases). This CDR3 is built from 16 residues. The V end was cut by 5 bases, the J end by 0 bases, with 14 bases between. CDR1 and CDR2 from the germline V gene are MNHEY and SVGAGI. In DNA, the CDR3 is TGTGCCAGCAGTCCCTATGGGGGAGATAGCAATCAGCCCCAGCATTTT. The encoded protein is CASSPYGGDSNQPQHF.

This clonotype turned up a few times. V gene TRBV12-3 or TRBV12-4 combines with J gene TRBJ2-7, with TRBD2 identical over 7 bases. CDR3 size: 15 residues. The trim removed 4 bases at V and 0 bases at J, leaving 6 bases unmatched. The DNA for the CDR3 is TGTGCCAGCAGTTCCGCCGGCGGGGGCTCCTACGAGCAGTACTTC. The encoded protein is CASSSAGGGSYEQYF.

The V call is TRBV28, the J call TRBJ2-7; maybe TRBD1 (5 bases). The CDR3 is 15 amino acids. Germline values: CDR1 MDHEN, CDR2 SYDVKM. V lost 5 bases and J lost 4, with 18 bases in between. The CDR3 protein is CASSLDQGMTYEQYF. CDR3 in DNA: TGTGCCAGCAGTCTAGACCAGGGAATGACTTACGAGCAGTACTTC.

The V gene is TRBV4-1, the J gene TRBJ2-7; D is unresolved. CDR3 length equals 14 residues. V was trimmed by 0 bases and J by 2 bases, leaving 8 bases between them. Looked up from germline, CDR1 is MGHRA and CDR2 is YSYEKL. The chain's CDR3 is CASSQEFAAYEQYF. In DNA form, the CDR3 reads TGCGCCAGCAGCCAAGAGTTCGCCGCCTACGAGCAGTACTTC.

With regard to this clonotype: The conserved phenylalanine or tryptophan is not found at the CDR3 terminus, so this likely reflects a read error. The chain links TRBV3-1 to TRBJ2-3; D perhaps matches TRBD2 (6 bases). This CDR3 region has 15 residues. The V end lost 7 bases, the J end lost 4 bases, and 18 bases lay between the germline ends. CDR1 LGHDT and CDR2 YNNKEL come from the germline V gene (reference sequence). In nucleotides, the CDR3 is TGTGCCAGCACGGGGGAAGCGGTGTCCGCAGATACGCAGTATTAT. This encodes CASTGEAVSADTQYY.

This sequence joins TRBV3-1 and TRBJ2-1, with TRBD1 matching 9 bases. The CDR3 totals 16 residues. V dropped 4 bases and J dropped 6; count of bases not matched to a gene: 10. Germline V CDR1 and CDR2: LGHDT, YNNKEL (reference sequence). CDR3: CASSPQQGAIFNEQFF. CDR3 DNA: TGTGCCAGCAGCCCTCAACAGGGGGCAATCTTCAATGAGCAGTTCTTC.

The gene calls are TRBV27 and TRBJ2-5, with TRBD2 identical over 9 bases. This CDR3 has 14 amino acids. Germline CDR1 and CDR2: MNHEY and SMNVEV (reference sequence). After removal of 8 bases from V and 2 bases from J, the junction contained 6 bases not matched to a gene. The CDR3 region has the DNA TGTGCCAGCCGACGGACTAGCGTGCAAGAGACCCAGTACTTC. Its translation is CASRRTSVQETQYF.

The chain joins TRBV7-9 to TRBJ2-1, with D maybe TRBD1 (5 bases). Trimming removed 3 bases at V and 8 bases at J, with 17 bases between. The germline V gene has CDR1 SEHNR and CDR2 FQNEAQ (reference sequence). The CDR3 loop spans 15 amino acids. The CDR3: CASSLSGLGKDEQFF. The DNA for the CDR3 is TGTGCCAGCAGCTTGTCAGGGTTAGGCAAGGATGAGCAGTTCTTC.

The gene calls are TRBV27 and TRBJ1-4; TRBD1 might be the D (5 bases). Germline CDR1 and CDR2: MNHEY and SMNVEV (reference sequence). Trimming cost V 8 bases and J 7 bases, with 14 bases left between them. CDR3 length: 13 amino acids. CDR3 nucleotides: TGTGCCAGCGGGAGGAGGGGCGGTGAAAAACTGTTTTTT. Protein product: CASGRRGGEKLFF.

The gene calls are TRBV11-1 and TRBJ1-1; D is undetermined. Trimming took off 1 base at V and 11 bases at J, with 8 bases between the two ends. The germline V gene encodes CDR1 SGHAT and CDR2 FQDESV (reference sequence). The CDR3 extends over 11 amino acids. The CDR3 loop reads CASSLGTMAFF. CDR3 coding DNA: TGTGCCAGCAGCTTAGGGACGATGGCTTTCTTT.

The V and J genes are TRBV20-1 and TRBJ1-4; the D is unclear. CDR3 size: 15 residues. The V and J ends lost 3 bases and 4 bases respectively, with 15 bases between them. Per the germline V gene, CDR1 is DFQATT and CDR2 is SNEGSKA (reference sequence). The CDR3 DNA is TGCAGTGCTAGCCCTCTCAACTTCATTAATGAAAAACTGTTTTTT. Translated: CSASPLNFINEKLFF.

This clonotype has only a few counts. The chain recombines TRBV11-1 with TRBJ2-4; tentative D call: TRBD2 (6 bases). The J call may be wrong; the DNA end is better matched by TRBJ2-7. This CDR3 spans 15 amino acids. Germline V gene data show CDR1 as SGHAT and CDR2 as FQDESV (reference sequence). Here the CDR3 DNA reads TGTGCCAGCAGCTCCGCTGCGGGGAAATTCAACGAGCAGTACTTC. Translating gives CASSSAAGKFNEQYF.